A selection of T cell receptor beta chains follows, all from one sample in a study of shared clonotypes between healthy human individuals. TCRdb's copy holds only in-frame clones and misses some; the assay was immunoSEQ multiplex PCR. The sample records about 1,800,000 clones, 85% to 95% being singletons. Sequencing was performed on naive CD8+ T cells sorted from blood. Receptor source: a man between 18 and 35 years old in good health. The CDR3 runs from the conserved cysteine through the conserved F or W. The D gene is left open where the match is weak. The size field is filled for only some rows; it gives once, few, many or a size class.

size,V,D,J,DNA,CDR3
.,TRBV5-6,.,TRBJ1-1,TGTGCCAGCAGCTTGTTGCAGGCCAAGAGGGCTGAAGCTTTCTTT,CASSLLQAKRAEAFF
few,TRBV4-1,.,TRBJ1-2,TGCGCCAGCAGCCAAGCGGGGGGTCCCTATGGCTACACCTTC,CASSQAGGPYGYTF
.,TRBV5-1,TRBD1,TRBJ2-1,TGCGCCAGCAGCTTGGCAGGGGGCGGGTTGAATGAGCAGTTCTTC,CASSLAGGGLNEQFF
.,TRBV10-1,TRBD1,TRBJ2-7,TGCGCCACCTCCGAGGGGACAGGGCTCTACGAGCAGTACTTC,CATSEGTGLYEQYF
.,TRBV5-1,TRBD1,TRBJ1-1,TGCGCCAGCAGCCCCGGGGAGGGGGCGAACACTGAAGCTTTCTTT,CASSPGEGANTEAFF
.,TRBV11-2,.,TRBJ2-5,TGTGCCAGCAGCTTGGGGGGCTCTAGGGAGACCCAGTACTTC,CASSLGGSRETQYF
.,TRBV2,.,TRBJ2-7,TGTGCCAGCTATGACCTCTACGAGCAGTACTTC,CASYDLYEQYF
.,TRBV4-3,TRBD2,TRBJ2-1,TGCGCCAGCAGCCAAGTCGGCGGGAGCGGTGAGCAGTTCTTC,CASSQVGGSGEQFF
.,TRBV4-1,.,TRBJ1-5,TGCGCCAGCAGCCAAGATCCCGGGGGCGATTGGCGGCCCCAGCATTTT,CASSQDPGGDWRPQHF
.,TRBV27,.,TRBJ2-1,TGTGCCAGCAGTTTTCTTGGTAGCGTCCATGAGCAGTTCTTC,CASSFLGSVHEQFF
.,TRBV28,.,TRBJ2-3,TGTGCCAGCAGTTTACGGCCCATGGGGGATACGCAGTATTTT,CASSLRPMGDTQYF
.,TRBV7-3,.,TRBJ2-5,TGTGCCAGCAGCTTAGGGGTGGATAACCAAGAGACCCAGTACTTC,CASSLGVDNQETQYF
.,TRBV2,TRBD2,TRBJ2-7,TGTGCCAGCAGTTTAGCGGGAGGGCCCCACGAGCAGTACTTC,CASSLAGGPHEQYF
.,TRBV30,.,TRBJ2-7,TGTGCCTTCACTTACCGGGCCAATTACGAGCAGTACTTC,CAFTYRANYEQYF
.,TRBV27,TRBD1,TRBJ2-3,TGTGCCAGCAGTTCGACAGGGGGCGCAGATACGCAGTATTTT,CASSSTGGADTQYF
.,TRBV6-5,.,TRBJ2-2,TGTGCCAGCAGTTACTCGGACGGGACCGGGGAGCTGTTTTTT,CASSYSDGTGELFF
.,TRBV25-1,.,TRBJ1-1,TGTGCCAGCAGTGAATTGCTGGGGAACACTGAAGCTTTCTTT,CASSELLGNTEAFF
.,TRBV5-1,.,TRBJ1-2,TGCGCCAGCAGGACGGACCCTAACTATGGCTACACCTTC,CASRTDPNYGYTF